Following are 26 T cell receptor beta chains from one sample sequenced in a study of human T cells and chemical hapten exposure. Time point in this sample: patch test 3, about 24 weeks after DPC sensitization. As for treatment: therapeutic diphenylcyclopropenone sensitization with weekly scalp DPC. The authors extracted total RNA from unfractionated whole blood. TCRdb re-analysed the RACE reads in MiXCR, keeping a single row per CDR3 protein. The table lists some 36,000 distinct CDR3 sequences, 9.5% of them singletons. The source was whole blood, collected in connection with sensitization to the hapten diphenylcyclopropenone (DPC). The receptors stem from a man between 50 and 59 years old with alopecia areata. Some clones in this sample may be carry-over from other donors' samples.

This clonotype was seen at least ten times. V gene TRBV12-3 or TRBV12-4 combines with J gene TRBJ2-1; D unclear. V was trimmed by 7 bases and J by 8 bases, leaving 21 bases between them. The length of the CDR3 is 15 residues. CDR3 sequence (DNA): TGTGCCAGCACCGTGGGTGGGTGGATTGGCGATGAGCAGTTCTTC. This codes for CASTVGGWIGDEQFF.

This clonotype has just a few counts. In DNA, the CDR3 is TGTGCCAGCAGCCAAGGATACCCCGCCTACGAGCAGTACTTC. Amino acids: CASSQGYPAYEQYF. V usage is TRBV3-1 and J usage is TRBJ2-7; unclear D gene. This CDR3 has 14 amino acids. The germline V gene has CDR1 LGHDT and CDR2 YNNKEL (reference sequence). The V gene lost 1 base and the J gene lost 2 bases, with 9 bases spanning the gap.

In its sample, this clonotype was seen a few times. The gene calls are TRBV20-1 and TRBJ2-7; TRBD2 matches 9 bases. The germline CDR1 and CDR2 sequences are DFQATT and SNEGSKA (reference sequence). CDR3 size: 16 residues. After removal of 1 base from V and 2 bases from J, the junction contained 9 bases not matched to a gene. DNA of the CDR3: TGCAGTGCTAGAGGCCGACTAGCGGCAGGACCCTACGAGCAGTACTTC. Translated: CSARGRLAAGPYEQYF.

This clonotype has ten or more counts. The chain uses TRBV19 and TRBJ2-3; 11 bases agree with TRBD2. V shed 5 bases and J 6 bases; nucleotides not matched to a gene: 7. The CDR3 length is 15 residues. Germline CDR1 LNHDA, CDR2 SQIVND (reference sequence). Here the CDR3 reads CASSPLAGATDTQYF. The DNA for the CDR3 is TGTGCCAGTAGTCCACTAGCGGGAGCCACCGATACGCAGTATTTT.

Within the sample, this clonotype is medium-sized. The J gene is TRBJ2-7, the V gene TRBV30; D call uncertain. Germline CDR1 reads GTSNPN; CDR2 reads SVGIG (reference sequence). The length of the CDR3 is 12 residues. V lost 3 bases and J 7 bases, leaving 13 bases between the germline ends. CDR3 in DNA: TGTGCCTGGAGCACTCCTCTAGGAGAGCAGTACTTC. Amino acids: CAWSTPLGEQYF.

The chain couples TRBV27 to TRBJ1-6; 7 bases map to TRBD1. The CDR3 extends over 14 amino acids. Per the germline V gene, CDR1 is MNHEY and CDR2 is SMNVEV (reference sequence). The trim removed 5 bases at V and 10 bases at J, leaving 8 bases unmatched. CDR3 DNA: TGTGCCAGCAGTGCGACAGGGTTGGGCTCACCCCTCCACTTT. Its protein product is CASSATGLGSPLHF.

This clonotype has only a few counts. This chain connects TRBV12-3 or TRBV12-4 to TRBJ2-5, with D possibly TRBD2 on 5 matching bases. The CDR3 totals 13 residues. Trimming shortened V by 5 bases and J by 5 bases, and 12 bases separated the two germline ends. The CDR3 protein is CASSHGLRETQYF. The CDR3 DNA follows: TGTGCCAGCAGTCACGGACTCAGGGAGACCCAGTACTTC.

The chain couples TRBV28 to TRBJ2-3; D ambiguous. In germline, CDR1 is MDHEN, CDR2 SYDVKM. The CDR3 runs 13 residues. The V end was cut by 6 bases, the J end by 0 bases, with 7 bases between. CDR3 amino acids: CASSTPSTDTQYF. DNA of the CDR3: TGTGCCAGCAGCACCCCTAGCACAGATACGCAGTATTTT.

This clonotype was observed at least ten times. V gene TRBV28 combines with J gene TRBJ2-1; D is perhaps TRBD2 (6 bases). CDR1 and CDR2 (germline): MDHEN, SYDVKM. The ends were cut back, 6 bases at V and 0 bases at J, with 12 bases in the middle. The CDR3 contains 15 residues. This CDR3 is CASRKSGSSYNEQFF. The CDR3 coding sequence is TGTGCCAGCAGAAAATCCGGGAGCTCCTACAATGAGCAGTTCTTC.

The sample holds many counts of this clonotype. The chain is built from TRBV9 and TRBJ2-7, with no clear D. Per germline, CDR1 SGDLS and CDR2 YYNGEE. The CDR3 spans 14 residues. With 0 bases removed from V and 0 bases from J, the gap between germline ends came to 7 bases. The CDR3 DNA reads as TGTGCCAGCAGCGTAGGAGCGTCCTCCTACGAGCAGTACTTC. Translating gives CASSVGASSYEQYF.

The J gene is TRBJ1-1, the V gene TRBV7-9; 7 positions match TRBD1. Germline CDR1 is SEHNR and CDR2 is FQNEAQ (reference sequence). The CDR3 is 15 residues long. J gave up 4 bases and V 4 bases, and 9 bases lay outside the gene matches. The CDR3 DNA reads as TGTGCCAGCAGCTCCGAGGACAGGAGGTTCACTGAAGCTTTCTTT. Encoded protein: CASSSEDRRFTEAFF. Full variable domain (outside the CDR3, taken from reference TRBV7-9 and TRBJ1-1): DTGVSQNPRHKITKRGQNVTFRCDPISEHNRLYWYRQTLGQGPEFLTYFQNEAQLEKSRLLSDRFSAERPKGSFSTLEIQRTEQGDSAMYLCASSSEDRRFTEAFFGQGTRLTVV.

The J gene is TRBJ2-5, the V gene TRBV20-1, with D possibly TRBD1 on 5 matching bases. CDR3 size: 14 residues. The V end lost 0 bases, the J end lost 4 bases, and 12 bases lay between the germline ends. Germline V CDR1 and CDR2: DFQATT, SNEGSKA (reference sequence). This CDR3 is CSARDLAGPETQYF. CDR3 DNA: TGCAGTGCTAGAGATTTGGCAGGGCCAGAGACCCAGTACTTC.

This clonotype has more than one count but fewer than ten. This chain uses TRBV19 with TRBJ2-2; D is unresolved. The V gene's germline CDR1 is LNHDA and CDR2 SQIVND (reference sequence). V gave up 3 bases and J gave up 5 bases, with 13 bases separating them. This CDR3 contains 15 residues. CDR3 DNA: TGTGCCAGTAGTATTTCAGCCAGAAGGACCGGGGAGCTGTTTTTT. Translation: CASSISARRTGELFF.

This clonotype was recorded at least ten times. The chain uses TRBV2 and TRBJ2-2; the D is unclear. The CDR3 has 12 amino acids. Per the germline V gene, CDR1 is SNHLY and CDR2 is FYNNEI. Trimming stripped 1 base from V and 6 bases from J, with 3 bases between. CDR3: CASSEGSGELFF. The CDR3 coding sequence is TGTGCCAGCAGTGAAGGTTCCGGGGAGCTGTTTTTT.

This chain joins TRBV7-9 and TRBJ2-5; 7 nucleotides match TRBD2. The CDR3 has 15 amino acids. Germline CDR1 is SEHNR and CDR2 is FQNEAQ (reference sequence). The junction had 9 bases not matched to a gene; V was cut back by 5 bases and J by 3 bases. For the CDR3, the DNA is TGTGCCAGCAGCAACGGACTAGTGGGGAAAGAGACCCAGTACTTC. It specifies CASSNGLVGKETQYF. The full variable domain, with the rest looked up from reference TRBV7-9 and TRBJ2-5, is DTGVSQNPRHKITKRGQNVTFRCDPISEHNRLYWYRQTLGQGPEFLTYFQNEAQLEKSRLLSDRFSAERPKGSFSTLEIQRTEQGDSAMYLCASSNGLVGKETQYFGPGTRLLVL.

There are many counts of this clonotype. V gene TRBV6-6 combines with J gene TRBJ1-1, with a weak D call TRBD1 (6 bases). V lost 5 bases to trimming and J lost 0 bases, with 13 bases between them. Germline CDR1 MNHNY, CDR2 SVGAGI (reference sequence). This CDR3 comprises 15 residues. CDR3 DNA sequence: TGTGCCAGCAGTAACAGGACAGTAATGAACACTGAAGCTTTCTTT. Translating gives CASSNRTVMNTEAFF.

This clonotype was seen many times. J is TRBJ1-1 and V is TRBV4-1; the D is unclear. Between the trimmed V and J ends, which lost 1 base and 4 bases, there was a span of 10 bases. The CDR3 extends over 14 amino acids. Germline values: CDR1 MGHRA, CDR2 YSYEKL. DNA for the CDR3: TGCGCCAGCAGCCAAGTCTACAGATCCACTGAAGCTTTCTTT. It is translated as CASSQVYRSTEAFF.

The V call is TRBV4-3, the J call TRBJ2-5; D is possibly TRBD1 (6 bases). The CDR3 has 16 amino acids. Per the germline V gene, CDR1 is LGHNA and CDR2 is YSLEER. V lost 0 bases, J lost 2 bases, and 13 bases lay in between. The CDR3 protein is CASSQEKGDTQETQYF. In DNA form, the CDR3 reads TGCGCCAGCAGCCAAGAAAAGGGGGACACTCAAGAGACCCAGTACTTC.

The rearrangement links TRBV6-1 to TRBJ2-1; 13 bases line up with TRBD2. CDR1 and CDR2 (germline): MNHNS, SASEGT. This CDR3 spans 16 amino acids. V lost 6 bases to trimming and J lost 3 bases; unmatched junction nucleotides: 5. The CDR3 is CASSRTSGRGYNEQFF. The DNA for the CDR3 is TGTGCCAGCAGCAGGACTAGCGGGAGAGGCTACAATGAGCAGTTCTTC.

This clonotype was detected many times. The chain recombines TRBV12-3 or TRBV12-4 with TRBJ2-6; D possibly corresponds to TRBD2 (5 bases). This CDR3 region has 18 residues. Trimming pared 6 bases from V and 0 bases from J, leaving 18 bases between. The CDR3 DNA reads as TGTGCCAGCAGGAACTGGGAGCCCACGCTCTCTGGGGCCAACGTCCTGACTTTC. Translating it yields CASRNWEPTLSGANVLTF.

Many counts were recorded for this clonotype. The CDR3 coding sequence is TGTGCCAGCAGCCCCGTCTGGTATGACCGGCGCTACGAGCAGTACTTC. Encoded protein: CASSPVWYDRRYEQYF. The chain carries TRBV7-8 and TRBJ2-7; no definite D call. The CDR3 sequence is 16 residues long. The germline CDR1 and CDR2 sequences are SGHVS and FQNEAQ. V was shortened by 5 bases and J by 3 bases, with 20 bases between the two germline ends.

This clonotype was counted a few times. This sequence joins TRBV20-1 and TRBJ2-6; 8 bases match TRBD1. Germline CDR1 DFQATT, CDR2 SNEGSKA (reference sequence). CDR3 length: 17 residues. V lost 1 base to trimming and J lost 0 bases; unmatched junction nucleotides: 5. Written as DNA, the CDR3 is TGCAGTGCTAGAGGACAGGGGCTAATCTCTGGGGCCAACGTCCTGACTTTC. Protein product: CSARGQGLISGANVLTF.

This clonotype was picked up many times. This chain joins TRBV28 and TRBJ1-5; D gene uncertain. The length of the CDR3 is 12 residues. Trimming removed 7 bases from V and 4 bases from J, with 8 bases in between. The V gene's germline CDR1 is MDHEN and CDR2 SYDVKM. The CDR3 reads CASNGGNQPQHF. The CDR3 coding sequence is TGTGCCAGCAACGGAGGAAATCAGCCCCAGCATTTT. Complete variable domain (other parts from reference TRBV28 and TRBJ1-5): DVKVTQSSRYLVKRTGEKVFLECVQDMDHENMFWYRQDPGLGLRLIYFSYDVKMKEKGDIPEGYSVSREKKERFSLILESASTNQTSMYLCASNGGNQPQHFGDGTRLSIL.

This clonotype was detected a few times. This chain joins TRBV2 and TRBJ2-5; TRBD1 is a possible D gene (5 bases). Germline V gives CDR1 SNHLY, CDR2 FYNNEI. The CDR3 length is 12 residues. The V end was cut by 3 bases, the J end by 7 bases, with 9 bases between. The CDR3 sequence is CASSEADRTQYF. The CDR3 DNA follows: TGTGCCAGCAGTGAGGCTGACAGGACCCAGTACTTC.

The chain links TRBV6-2 or TRBV6-3 to TRBJ2-1, with no clear D. V was trimmed by 10 bases and J by 8 bases, leaving 21 bases between them. The CDR3 extends over 14 amino acids. In germline, CDR1 is MNHEY, CDR2 SVGEGT. DNA for the CDR3: TGTGCCACCCGGCTTGATTTAGCTTCGGATGAGCAGTTCTTC. This encodes CATRLDLASDEQFF.

This clonotype has at least ten counts. The chain joins TRBV6-1 to TRBJ2-5; 9 bases are shared with TRBD1. Germline V lookup: CDR1 MNHNS, CDR2 SASEGT. The CDR3 is 15 residues long. With V trimmed by 6 bases and J by 4 bases, 9 bases remained unmatched. CDR3 loop: CASSRAVTGGETQYF. DNA for the CDR3: TGTGCCAGCAGCCGTGCCGTGACAGGGGGAGAGACCCAGTACTTC.